This T cell receptor (beta chain) was recorded in a study of T cell repertoires in cytomegalovirus infection. In the study overall: It was recently identified HLA-C-restricted and well-studied HLA-B-restricted CMV epitopes that the study used. Indicated by public TCR beta signatures were CMV infection and matching HLA type.

Comments on this clonotype: Its specificity is unknown.

The CDR3 sequence is 10 residues long. Germline CDR1 reads MNHEY; CDR2 reads SVGAGI. From the reads, TCRdb called clonotypes with MiXCR, one entry per CDR3 protein. The sample consists of approximately 730,000 distinct CDR3 sequences, roughly 29% of them appearing once. Findings and caveats of the study: Totalled public TCR beta family frequency picked out people who carried CMV plus the relevant HLA. Dominating the ex vivo response were TCR beta clonotypes that were CMV-specific and HLA-C-restricted.

The receptor comes from a human donor in good health (CMV status not recorded). Some clones in this sample may be carry-over from other donors' samples. V is TRBV6-5 and J is TRBJ1-2; D is uncertain. The input for sequencing was cultured CD8+ T cells from PBMCs, taken from culture after CMV antigen stimulation. This CDR3 is CGAPNYGYTF. Written as DNA, the CDR3 is TGTGGGGCTCCTAACTATGGCTACACCTTC.